These T cell receptor beta chains were read from a single sample in a study of cytomegalovirus exposure and HLA in healthy donors. Here immunoSEQ multiplex PCR was the method, and the copy in TCRdb shows in-frame clones only, minus some. This table has approximately 150,000 clones, 70% to 80% appearing once. Sequencing was performed on PBMCs. The receptors stem from a human donor in good health. The CDR3 runs from the conserved cysteine through the conserved F or W. Fields, in order: J gene, clone size, V gene, D gene, CDR3 DNA, CDR3 protein. D genes are given only for firm matches. Some rows mark clone size as missing; the rest say once, few, many or name a class of expanded clone.

TRBJ2-5 . TRBV6-1 TRBD1 TGTGCCAGCAGTATTGGACAGGCCCAAGAGACCCAGTACTTC CASSIGQAQETQYF
TRBJ1-5 . TRBV6-6 TRBD1 TGTGCCAGCAGTTACTCGTTACAGGGGGTTGATCAGCCCCAGCATTTT CASSYSLQGVDQPQHF
TRBJ1-1 few TRBV6-1 . TGTGCCGCACTGGACACCAGAAACACTGAAGCTTTCTTT CAALDTRNTEAFF
TRBJ1-1 . TRBV5-4 . TGTGCCAGCAGCGGGGGGGACCTGAACACTGAAGCTTTCTTT CASSGGDLNTEAFF
TRBJ1-1 . TRBV28 . TGTGCCAGGACAGACTGGACTATTGAAGCTTTCTTT CARTDWTIEAFF
TRBJ2-3 . TRBV18 TRBD2 TGTGCCAGCTCACCAAGCGGGAGATCCTACACAGATACGCAGTATTTT CASSPSGRSYTDTQYF
TRBJ2-3 . TRBV9 TRBD2 TGTGCCAGCAGCGTCTTAGCGGGAGGGCCGGATACGCAGTATTTT CASSVLAGGPDTQYF
TRBJ2-1 . TRBV10-3 TRBD2 TGTGCCATCAGTGATGGACTAGCGGGAGGCTCCTACAATGAGCAGTTCTTC CAISDGLAGGSYNEQFF
TRBJ2-2 few TRBV6-1 . TGTGCCAGTCGGTCGGGTATGGACACCGGGGAGCTGTTTTTT CASRSGMDTGELFF
TRBJ1-2 few TRBV5-6 TRBD1 TGTGCCAGCAGCTCCCTCGACAGGGGGGGTGGCTACACCTTC CASSSLDRGGGYTF
TRBJ2-1 . TRBV19 TRBD2 TGTGCCAGTAGTACGACTAGCGGGAGATTCAATGAGCAGTTCTTC CASSTTSGRFNEQFF
TRBJ1-6 few TRBV6-1 TRBD1 TGTGCCAGCGAGGGGGCGTCCTATAATTCACCCCTCCACTTT CASEGASYNSPLHF
TRBJ1-2 few TRBV7-6 TRBD1 TGTGCCAGCAGCAACACGATTGGCGGGACAGGGGACTCTGGCTACACCTTC CASSNTIGGTGDSGYTF
TRBJ2-1 . TRBV27 . TGTGCCAGCAGTTTCTTTAATTCCAATGAGCAGTTCTTC CASSFFNSNEQFF
TRBJ1-6 . TRBV4-1 . TGCGCCAGCAGCTATAGCGAACGTTCCGATAATTCACCCCTCCACTTT CASSYSERSDNSPLHF
TRBJ2-3 . TRBV5-1 . TGCGCCAGCAGCTCCGACTCCGGGACTAGCACAGATACGCAGTATTTT CASSSDSGTSTDTQYF
TRBJ2-5 . TRBV30 . TGTGCCTGGAGTGTCTCTGGCGGCCGGAGGGTTAAAGAGACCCAGTACTTC CAWSVSGGRRVKETQYF
TRBJ2-5 . TRBV7-8 . TGTGCCAGCAGCTTACAGCGGACGGGAGAGACCCAGTACTTC CASSLQRTGETQYF
TRBJ2-2 few TRBV4-3 TRBD2 TGCGCCAGCAGCCAAGATCTAGCGGGGTCGAACACCGGGGAGCTGTTTTTT CASSQDLAGSNTGELFF
TRBJ2-5 . TRBV29-1 TRBD2 TGCAGCGTTAACGGGGGGGCCAATTTCGGAGAGACCCAGTACTTC CSVNGGANFGETQYF
TRBJ1-4 . TRBV2 . TGTGCCAGCAGTGACGCCGACTTTAAGGTCACTAATGAAAAACTGTTTTTT CASSDADFKVTNEKLFF
TRBJ1-1 . TRBV7-2 TRBD1 TGTGCCAGCAGGCCGACAGGGGCGAACACTGAAGCTTTCTTT CASRPTGANTEAFF
TRBJ1-2 . TRBV19 TRBD1 TGTGCCAGTAGTATAGGACAGGGGGCGAATGGCTACACCTTC CASSIGQGANGYTF
TRBJ2-4 once TRBV28 TRBD1 TGTGCCAGCAGTCGACCGACAGGGACGAGGGACATTCAGTACTTC CASSRPTGTRDIQYF
TRBJ2-5 . TRBV7-2 TRBD1 TGTGCCAGCAGCTTTAGGCCGCAGGGGGCTTTTAGTGAGACCCAGTACTTC CASSFRPQGAFSETQYF
TRBJ2-1 . TRBV27 TRBD2 TGTGCCAGCAGTTCGAGCGGGAGAGTCGTTCATGAGCAGTTCTTC CASSSSGRVVHEQFF